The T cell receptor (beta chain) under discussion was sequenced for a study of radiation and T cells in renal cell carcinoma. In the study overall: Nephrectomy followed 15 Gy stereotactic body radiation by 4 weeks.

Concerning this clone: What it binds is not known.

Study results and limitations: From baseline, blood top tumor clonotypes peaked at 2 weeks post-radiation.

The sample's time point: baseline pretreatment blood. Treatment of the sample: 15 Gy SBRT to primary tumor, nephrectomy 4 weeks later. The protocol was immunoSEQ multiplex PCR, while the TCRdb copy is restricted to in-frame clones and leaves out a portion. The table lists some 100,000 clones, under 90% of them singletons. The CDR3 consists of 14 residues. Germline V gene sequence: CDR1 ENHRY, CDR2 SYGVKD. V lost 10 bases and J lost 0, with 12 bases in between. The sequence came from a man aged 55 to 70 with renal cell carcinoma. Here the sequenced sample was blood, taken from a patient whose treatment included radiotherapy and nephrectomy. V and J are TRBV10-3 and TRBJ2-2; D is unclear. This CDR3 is CATADEPNTGELFF. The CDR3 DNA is TGTGCCACCGCTGATGAGCCGAACACCGGGGAGCTGTTTTTT.